Shown below are 8 T cell receptor beta chains from a single sample sequenced in a study of cytomegalovirus exposure and HLA in healthy donors. The PCR made use of 60 Vbeta and 13 Jbeta primers. Sequencing was performed with immunoSEQ multiplex PCR; in TCRdb, only in-frame clones are kept and a portion is missing. The sample holds around 190,000 clones, about four fifths seen once. The sample comprised PBMCs. These receptors were obtained from a woman in her thirties or forties in good health and CMV-seronegative.

About this clone: The junction differs from germline at one of its ends, possibly a read error. The gene calls are TRBV9 and TRBJ2-2, with D uncertain. Germline V gives CDR1 SGDLS, CDR2 YYNGEE. The length of the CDR3 is 14 residues. The CDR3 bases are TGTGCCAACAGCGTAGAAAGAGCGCCCGGGGAGCTGTTTTTT. Protein sequence: CANSVERAPGELFF.

The chain employs TRBV10-1 and TRBJ2-7, with D possibly matching TRBD1 (6 bases). The CDR3 loop spans 16 amino acids. Germline V gene data show CDR1 as WNHNN and CDR2 as SYGVQD (reference sequence). The V end was cut by 0 bases, the J end by 2 bases, with 14 bases between. DNA for the CDR3: TGCGCCAGCAGTGAGTCGGAACAGGGCGAGCCCTACGAGCAGTACGTC. It specifies CASSESEQGEPYEQYV.

The chain has TRBV7-9 and TRBJ2-7, with TRBD2 as a possible D gene (5 bases). CDR3 length: 13 residues. V was cut by 0 bases and J by 6 bases, with 9 bases left in between. Germline CDR1 and CDR2: SEHNR and FQNEAQ (reference sequence). The CDR3 protein is CASSLAGVTEQYF. CDR3 in DNA: TGTGCCAGCAGCTTAGCGGGAGTGACCGAGCAGTACTTC.

The chain recombines TRBV28 with TRBJ2-7, with 9 bases lining up with TRBD2. Per germline, CDR1 MDHEN and CDR2 SYDVKM. There are 15 residues in the CDR3. V lost 5 bases to trimming and J lost 5 bases; unmatched junction nucleotides: 10. The CDR3 is CASSGPRLAGNEQYV. CDR3 in DNA: TGTGCCAGCAGTGGCCCAAGGCTAGCGGGAAACGAGCAGTACGTC.

The rearrangement links TRBV7-9 to TRBJ1-5; D remains unclear. Germline V CDR1 and CDR2: SEHNR, FQNEAQ (reference sequence). The CDR3 is 13 amino acids. Trimming cost V 2 bases and J 7 bases, with 9 bases left between them. CDR3 in amino acids: CASSLSGLQPQHF. In DNA, the CDR3 is TGTGCCAGCAGCTTAAGTGGCCTCCAGCCCCAGCATTTT.

The rearrangement uses TRBV7-8 and TRBJ2-2; 8 bases are shared with TRBD1. CDR1 is SGHVS and CDR2 is FQNEAQ in the germline V gene. V lost 8 bases and J lost 7; bases outside the gene matches: 18. This CDR3 has 17 residues. CDR3 DNA sequence: TGTGCCAGCCGCCATCACCGACAGGGGAGTAGAGACGGGGAGCTGTTTTTT. Amino acids: CASRHHRQGSRDGELFF.

The chain carries TRBV18 and TRBJ1-2; D gene unclear. This CDR3 is 14 amino acids long. Trimming removed 0 bases from V and 2 bases from J, with 7 bases in between. Germline values: CDR1 KGHSH, CDR2 LQKENI. CDR3 DNA sequence: TGTGCCAGCTCACCACCGAGGTCAAACTATGGCTACACCTTC. Its translation: CASSPPRSNYGYTF.

The rearrangement joins TRBV5-5 to TRBJ1-2; D ambiguous. Looked up from germline, CDR1 is SGHKS and CDR2 is YYEKEE (reference sequence). Trimming stripped 4 bases from V and 4 bases from J, with 20 bases between. The CDR3 is 16 amino acids. In nucleotides, the CDR3 is TGTGCCAGCAGCCCGTCGATGCAGGATCCCGCCTATGGCTACACCTTC. It encodes CASSPSMQDPAYGYTF.